This T cell receptor beta chain comes out of a study of blood T cells in healthy people across ages. About this clonotype itself: What it binds is not known.

Germline V gives CDR1 MNHEY, CDR2 SMNVEV (reference sequence). The V and J ends lost 0 bases and 0 bases respectively, with 11 bases between them. The CDR3 is 16 residues long. PCR was performed a second time for about 7 to 11 cycles using a sample-barcoded 5' primer and a J-beta primer mix. A 12-random-nucleotide template-switch adaptor tagged each cDNA molecule. One entry per CDR3 protein, called by TCRdb with MiXCR from the 5' RACE reads. This table holds about 1.5 million distinct CDR3 sequences, less than 45% found once. Isolated per sample were at least 6.5 million PBMCs. With each sample, at least 5 micrograms of total RNA were extracted. General study results and limits: Naive T cell percentage showed a strong correlation with TCR beta diversity.

The sequence was obtained from a woman younger than 35 in good health. The gene calls are TRBV27 and TRBJ1-1; D is unclear. The specimen sequenced was blood. The CDR3 nucleotides are TGTGCCAGCAGTTTATCGATAAGACTTATGAACACTGAAGCTTTCTTT. Residues: CASSLSIRLMNTEAFF.